Shown below are 14 T cell receptor beta chains from a single sample sequenced in a study of early T cells in non-severe SARS-CoV-2 infection. TCRdb re-derived calls from the 5' RACE reads in MiXCR, one entry per CDR3 protein. The data show roughly 51,000 distinct CDR3 sequences, with 6.5% seen just once and 2.5% to 3% held by the top ten. The source material was whole blood, sampled at baseline. The receptors shown here come from an adult who was a healthcare worker with PCR-confirmed SARS-CoV-2 infection or an uninfected control (not recorded which).

There are many counts of this clonotype. The rearrangement links TRBV12-3 or TRBV12-4 to TRBJ2-1, with D possibly matching TRBD2 (7 bases). This CDR3 spans 15 amino acids. V was shortened by 7 bases and J by 9 bases, with 22 bases between the two germline ends. CDR3 residues: CASTPATGTSAEQFF. The DNA for the CDR3 is TGTGCCAGCACCCCAGCGACAGGTACTAGCGCTGAGCAGTTCTTC.

This clonotype was seen repeatedly, ten times or more. V usage is TRBV19 and J usage is TRBJ2-3; D is possibly TRBD2 (5 bases). Germline V lookup: CDR1 LNHDA, CDR2 SQIVND (reference sequence). The ends were cut back, 7 bases at V and 4 bases at J, with 18 bases in the middle. CDR3 length equals 15 residues. The CDR3 DNA follows: TGTGCCAGTACCGGGCGGACTCCCAGGCCAGATACGCAGTATTTT. This codes for CASTGRTPRPDTQYF.

The sample holds many counts of this clonotype. The chain is built from TRBV9 and TRBJ1-2; D is possibly TRBD1 (5 bases). This CDR3 is built from 17 residues. Germline lookup yields CDR1 SGDLS and CDR2 YYNGEE. The V end was cut by 4 bases, the J end by 0 bases, with 19 bases between. CDR3 in DNA: TGTGCCAGCAGCAGGGGCGGGGACCTCTTCGCTAACTATGGCTACACCTTC. Its translation is CASSRGGDLFANYGYTF.

This clonotype was found a few times. V usage is TRBV2 and J usage is TRBJ2-2; a weak D match, TRBD1 (5 bases). The CDR3 covers 13 residues. Germline CDR1 is SNHLY and CDR2 is FYNNEI. V lost 6 bases and J 6 bases, leaving 11 bases between the germline ends. The CDR3 region is CASSSVGPGELFF. CDR3 nucleotide sequence: TGTGCCAGCAGCTCGGTGGGGCCCGGGGAGCTGTTTTTT. Based on the CDR3 plus reference TRBV2 and TRBJ2-2, the full variable domain is EPEVTQTPSHQVTQMGQEVILRCVPISNHLYFYWYRQILGQKVEFLVSFYNNEISEKSEIFDDQFSVERPDGSNFTLKIRSTKLEDSAMYFCASSSVGPGELFFGEGSRLTVL.

This clonotype was picked up a small number of times. V is TRBV27 and J is TRBJ2-7; a possible D gene is TRBD1 (5 bases). In germline, CDR1 is MNHEY, CDR2 SMNVEV (reference sequence). This CDR3 comprises 14 residues. V lost 3 bases and J lost 5, with 14 bases in between. The CDR3 region is CASSFIRDRDEQYF. CDR3 in DNA: TGTGCCAGCAGTTTTATCAGGGATAGGGACGAGCAGTACTTC.

The gene calls are TRBV14 and TRBJ2-3; TRBD2 is a possible D gene (7 bases). The V end lost 4 bases, the J end lost 2 bases, and 16 bases lay between the germline ends. The CDR3 loop spans 16 amino acids. CDR1 SGHDN and CDR2 FVKESK come from the germline V gene. The CDR3 DNA reads TGTGCCAGCAGCCGAAATTCGGGGGGCCTCACAGATACGCAGTATTTT. Translation: CASSRNSGGLTDTQYF.

This clonotype has a count of ten or more. This sequence joins TRBV28 and TRBJ1-2; D is possibly TRBD1 (6 bases). The V gene lost 3 bases and the J gene lost 5 bases, with 10 bases spanning the gap. The germline gives CDR1 MDHEN, CDR2 SYDVKM. There are 13 residues in the CDR3. The CDR3 is CASSFYREYGYTF. The CDR3 coding sequence is TGTGCCAGCAGTTTTTACAGGGAGTATGGCTACACCTTC.

This clonotype occurred many times. The CDR3 DNA is TGTGCCAGCAGCTCGACCCCGGGGTACGAGCAGTACTTC. Translated, it gives CASSSTPGYEQYF. This chain connects TRBV7-9 to TRBJ2-7, with D possibly being TRBD2 (5 bases). Trimming cost V 4 bases and J 4 bases, with 11 bases left between them. Looked up from germline, CDR1 is SEHNR and CDR2 is FQNEAQ (reference sequence). CDR3 length: 13 residues.

In this sample, this clonotype turned up many times. The genes are TRBV29-1 and TRBJ1-1; D uncertain. Trimming left V 3 bases short and J 0 bases short, with 8 bases between. The CDR3 is 13 residues long. Looked up from germline, CDR1 is SQVTM and CDR2 is ANQGSEA. The CDR3 loop is CSVERGVNTEAFF. The CDR3 DNA follows: TGCAGCGTTGAGCGAGGAGTGAACACTGAAGCTTTCTTT.

This clonotype was observed at least ten times. V gene TRBV25-1 combines with J gene TRBJ2-7, with D perhaps matching TRBD1 (5 bases). The V and J ends lost 3 bases and 0 bases respectively, with 9 bases between them. The CDR3 contains 14 residues. CDR1 and CDR2 (germline): MGHDK, SYGVNS. CDR3 in amino acids: CASSDPGSSYEQYF. The CDR3 nucleotides are TGTGCCAGCAGTGACCCAGGGTCCTCCTACGAGCAGTACTTC.

CDR3 in amino acids: CASSLLGPPDGYTF. Here the CDR3 DNA reads TGTGCCAGCAGCTTGCTGGGGCCGCCGGATGGCTACACCTTC. The gene calls are TRBV5-6 and TRBJ1-2; perhaps TRBD1 as D (5 bases). Trimming shortened V by 1 base and J by 6 bases, and 13 bases separated the two germline ends. Germline V gene lookup returns CDR1 SGHDT and CDR2 YYEEEE. The CDR3 is made up of 14 amino acids.

This clonotype showed up many times. The chain joins TRBV29-1 to TRBJ1-3; no clear D gene. Germline V CDR1 and CDR2: SQVTM, ANQGSEA. CDR3 length: 13 residues. The germline V and J ends were trimmed by 4 bases and 0 bases, with 7 bases remaining between them. CDR3 DNA sequence: TGCAGCGTTGGGCAGAGCTCTGGAAACACCATATATTTT. Its translation is CSVGQSSGNTIYF.

The V and J genes are TRBV25-1 and TRBJ1-6; D perhaps matches TRBD1 (5 bases). V gave up 5 bases and J gave up 0 bases, with 17 bases separating them. The CDR3 length is 18 residues. Per the germline V gene, CDR1 is MGHDK and CDR2 is SYGVNS. The CDR3 DNA reads as TGTGCCAGCAGTTCGTTTCGCCAGGGTAGCTCCTATAATTCACCCCTCCACTTT. It translates to CASSSFRQGSSYNSPLHF.

This clonotype was recorded at least ten times. This sequence joins TRBV14 and TRBJ1-4, with a tentative D call TRBD1 (5 bases). V was shortened by 4 bases and J by 0 bases, with 15 bases between the two germline ends. The CDR3 spans 17 residues. Per germline, CDR1 SGHDN and CDR2 FVKESK. The CDR3 protein is CASSLRTGSPTNEKLFF. The CDR3 coding sequence is TGTGCCAGCAGCCTGCGAACAGGTTCTCCAACTAATGAAAAACTGTTTTTT.